What follows are 14 T cell receptor beta chains derived from one specimen sequenced in a study of blood T cell repertoires in COVID-19. Sequenced by immunoSEQ multiplex PCR; TCRdb stores in-frame clones only, minus some. This table holds 250,000 to 300,000 clones, about 90% found once. The sequenced sample was PBMCs or T cells enriched from blood (not recorded which). The receptor set was obtained from a human donor in a cohort exposed to, infected with or recovered from COVID-19 (not recorded which). The donor label of this sample is uncertain.

This clone showed up just once. This CDR3 reads CASTFSRRDTQYF. CDR3 in DNA: TGTGCCAGCACTTTTAGCCGGAGGGATACGCAGTATTTT. J is TRBJ2-3 and V is TRBV27; a possible D gene is TRBD2 (5 bases). Per the germline V gene, CDR1 is MNHEY and CDR2 is SMNVEV (reference sequence). The V gene lost 7 bases and the J gene lost 6 bases, with 14 bases spanning the gap. The CDR3 totals 13 residues.

V and J are TRBV7-3 and TRBJ2-7, with D unresolved. Germline V gene data show CDR1 as SGHTA and CDR2 as FQGTGA. The CDR3 has 13 amino acids. V was cut by 0 bases and J by 6 bases, with 9 bases left in between. The CDR3 here is CASSLTGRGEQYF. In DNA, the CDR3 is TGTGCCAGCAGCTTAACGGGTCGAGGCGAGCAGTACTTC.

This clone was found a few times. The chain links TRBV6-6 to TRBJ1-6; no clear D gene. Germline V gene sequence: CDR1 MNHNY, CDR2 SVGAGI (reference sequence). CDR3 length equals 13 residues. V lost 0 bases, J lost 7 bases, and 4 bases lay in between. CDR3 protein: CASSYSLNSPLHF. The CDR3 coding sequence is TGTGCCAGCAGTTACTCCCTAAATTCACCCCTCCACTTT.

The chain joins TRBV7-9 to TRBJ1-1, with D possibly being TRBD1 (6 bases). The CDR3 length is 12 residues. The V and J ends lost 4 bases and 8 bases respectively, with 11 bases between them. The germline gives CDR1 SEHNR, CDR2 FQNEAQ (reference sequence). CDR3 sequence reads: CASSSVDREAFF. The CDR3 DNA sequence: TGTGCCAGCAGCTCCGTCGACAGGGAAGCTTTCTTT.

The chain carries TRBV10-3 and TRBJ2-2; 9 bases line up with TRBD2. V lost 6 bases, J lost 6 bases, and 5 bases stayed unmatched. Per germline, CDR1 ENHRY and CDR2 SYGVKD. This CDR3 region has 14 residues. CDR3 sequence (DNA): TGTGCCATCAGGCGCGGGGGGGCCCCCGGGGAGCTGTTTTTT. It specifies CAIRRGGAPGELFF.

The CDR3 loop reads CASSIGEGRTPSGYTF. In nucleotides, the CDR3 is TGTGCCAGTAGTATAGGGGAAGGAAGGACTCCCAGTGGCTACACCTTC. The chain joins TRBV19 to TRBJ1-2; no reliable D call. Trimming took off 1 base at V and 7 bases at J, with 19 bases between the two ends. The CDR3 runs to 16 residues. CDR1 and CDR2 from the germline V gene are LNHDA and SQIVND (reference sequence).

V gene TRBV18 combines with J gene TRBJ1-4, with D possibly TRBD1 on 5 matching bases. There are 15 residues in the CDR3. Per germline, CDR1 KGHSH and CDR2 LQKENI. The ends were cut back, 5 bases at V and 2 bases at J, with 12 bases in the middle. The CDR3 spells CASSVQGGTNEKLFF. In DNA form, the CDR3 reads TGTGCCAGCTCAGTGCAGGGAGGCACTAATGAAAAACTGTTTTTT.

This clone was seen only once. The J gene is TRBJ1-2, the V gene TRBV7-2; D is possibly TRBD1 (6 bases). CDR3 size: 13 residues. Trimming took off 6 bases at V and 10 bases at J, with 18 bases between the two ends. Germline lookup yields CDR1 SGHTA and CDR2 FQGNSA. CDR3 residues: CASRPTGHPFYTF. For the CDR3, the DNA is TGTGCCAGCAGACCCACGGGACACCCATTCTACACCTTC.

The rearrangement uses TRBV19 and TRBJ2-1; 9 nucleotides agree with TRBD1. Per the germline V gene, CDR1 is LNHDA and CDR2 is SQIVND (reference sequence). V shed 5 bases and J 10 bases; nucleotides not matched to a gene: 12. The CDR3 has 15 amino acids. CDR3 sequence reads: CASSAFGTGYREQFF. CDR3 nucleotides: TGTGCCAGTAGTGCCTTCGGGACAGGGTATCGAGAGCAGTTCTTC.

The chain recombines TRBV29-1 with TRBJ1-3; D is perhaps TRBD1 (5 bases). Germline CDR1 and CDR2: SQVTM and ANQGSEA. Trimming shortened V by 1 base and J by 0 bases, and 10 bases separated the two germline ends. This CDR3 region has 15 residues. CDR3 loop: CSVEVNQGSGNTIYF. CDR3 DNA: TGCAGCGTTGAAGTCAATCAGGGCTCTGGAAACACCATATATTTT.

This clone appeared once. The V and J genes are TRBV6-5 and TRBJ1-1, with TRBD1 identical over 8 bases. J gave up 5 bases and V 7 bases, and 9 bases lay outside the gene matches. The CDR3 sequence is 14 residues long. The germline V gene encodes CDR1 MNHEY and CDR2 SVGAGI. This CDR3 reads CASTLDRVRTEAFF. In DNA form, the CDR3 reads TGTGCCAGCACCCTGGACAGGGTGAGGACTGAAGCTTTCTTT.

This chain's CDR3 is CASSPRTGDYGYTF. CDR3 bases: TGTGCCAGCTCACCACGGACAGGGGACTATGGCTACACCTTC. The chain joins TRBV18 to TRBJ1-2, with 9 nucleotides matching TRBD1. CDR1 is KGHSH, CDR2 LQKENI, per germline. The CDR3 runs 14 residues. Unmatched junction bases numbered 0, after V lost 1 base and J lost 3 bases.

This rearrangement joins TRBV7-2 to TRBJ2-7, with 8 bases identical to TRBD2. There are 14 residues in the CDR3. The germline V gene encodes CDR1 SGHTA and CDR2 FQGNSA. V was pared by 1 base and J by 3 bases, with 2 bases of the junction left unmatched. The CDR3 region is CASSLGLAGYEQYF. DNA for the CDR3: TGTGCCAGCAGCTTAGGGCTAGCGGGCTACGAGCAGTACTTC.

This clone was counted a single time. The chain combines TRBV12-3 or TRBV12-4 with TRBJ1-2; TRBD1 is a possible D gene (5 bases). The length of the CDR3 is 13 residues. The ends were cut back, 6 bases at V and 8 bases at J, with 16 bases in the middle. The CDR3 region has the DNA TGTGCCAGCAGCGCAGGGTTGGTAAGCGGCTACACCTTC. This translates into CASSAGLVSGYTF.